The present T cell receptor (beta chain) was sequenced within a study of graft-versus-host responses after intestinal transplantation. Overall study context: Isolated intestinal, liver-intestinal, or multivisceral transplants had been given to the recipients. Induction with anti-thymocyte globulin, then tacrolimus and steroids for around three years, was given to all recipients.

Study findings and constraints: GvH clones surfaced in recipient marrow, some emerging earlier in ileum or blood. Peak levels of circulating GvH clones tracked with early post-transplant HvG declines.

Germline V lookup: CDR1 LNHDA, CDR2 SQIVND (reference sequence). The CDR3 is 15 residues long. Trimming removed 6 bases from V and 14 bases from J, with 23 bases in between. Of note for this clone: Its matching antigen is unknown.

The protocol was immunoSEQ multiplex PCR, while the TCRdb copy is restricted to in-frame clones and leaves out a portion. The repertoire has fewer than 85,000 clones, approximately 88% of them found once; the top ten carry 2% to 3%. The material was unstimulated CD8+ T cells sorted from spleen or lymph node cells, obtained before intestinal transplant. The receptor comes from a human donor who received an intestinal transplant. The gene calls are TRBV19 and TRBJ1-6; D is perhaps TRBD1 (5 bases). CDR3 loop: CASSQTGLEWSSLHF. The CDR3 region has the DNA TGTGCCAGTAGCCAAACGGGACTGGAGTGGTCGTCCCTCCACTTT.